This is a list of T cell receptor beta chains from one sample in a study of blood T cell repertoires in COVID-19. The assay was immunoSEQ multiplex PCR, and TCRdb's table has in-frame clones only and misses some. The data hold over 200,000 clones, with 75% to 90% observed a single time. Sequenced material: peripheral blood. These receptors were collected from a human donor in a cohort sampled during active COVID-19. CDR3s include the opening cysteine and the closing phenylalanine or tryptophan. A D gene is named only where the DNA matches it firmly. A clone size is listed for some rows: how often the clone was seen (once, few, many), or a class if it is expanded.

v_gene	j_gene	d_gene	abundance	CDR3nt	CDR3aa
TRBV7-3	TRBJ2-2	NA	NA	TGTGCCAGCAGTTCAAGCCCCTCGGGAGCACACACCGGGGAGCTGTTTTTT	CASSSSPSGAHTGELFF
TRBV4-2	TRBJ1-3	TRBD1	once	TGTGCCAGCAGCGAGACAGGGTCAGGAAACACCATATATTTT	CASSETGSGNTIYF
TRBV6-5	TRBJ1-2	NA	few	TGTGCCAGCAGTTCCGACCGGGGGGATGGCTACACCTTC	CASSSDRGDGYTF
TRBV4-3	TRBJ2-3	TRBD2	NA	TGCGCCAGCAGCCAAGGTAGCGGGAGGGGGGCAGATACGCAGTATTTT	CASSQGSGRGADTQYF
TRBV6-2/TRBV6-3	TRBJ2-7	TRBD1	once	TGTGCCAGCAGTTACCCGGGACAGGCGGACGAGCAGTACTTC	CASSYPGQADEQYF
TRBV28	TRBJ1-5	TRBD1	NA	TGTGCCAGCTGGGTCGACAGGGGAAACGGTCAGCCCCAGCATTTT	CASWVDRGNGQPQHF
TRBV20-1	TRBJ1-6	NA	NA	TGCAGTGCTAGTAGCAGGGCGAATTCACCCCTCCACTTT	CSASSRANSPLHF
TRBV7-9	TRBJ1-6	NA	few	TGTGCCAGCAGCTTACGGGAGTCACCCCTCCACTTT	CASSLRESPLHF
TRBV4-1	TRBJ1-4	NA	NA	TGCGCCAGCAGCCAGCCCACAGCCCGTAATGAAAAACTGTTTTTT	CASSQPTARNEKLFF
TRBV12-3/TRBV12-4	TRBJ2-7	TRBD1	NA	TGTGCCAGCACCTTACAGGGGGCAGGCGAGCAGTACTTC	CASTLQGAGEQYF
TRBV5-6	TRBJ2-7	TRBD2	once	TGTGCCAGCGGCGGACTAGGAACGGTTGGAGAGCAGTACTTC	CASGGLGTVGEQYF
TRBV18	TRBJ2-4	NA	NA	TGTGCCAGCTCACCCCCCACGGGAGCCCCCAAAAACATTCAGTACTTC	CASSPPTGAPKNIQYF
TRBV18	TRBJ1-2	NA	NA	TGTGCCAGCTCACCCCCTGAGGGGGTGTGGGGTGGCTACACCTTC	CASSPPEGVWGGYTF
TRBV4-3	TRBJ2-7	TRBD2	NA	TGCGCCAGCAGCCAAGAAAGGACTAGCGGGACCTACGAGCAGTACTTC	CASSQERTSGTYEQYF
TRBV4-2	TRBJ2-4	TRBD2	NA	TGTGCCAGCAGCCAATGGACTAGCGGGAGAAGGGACAAAAACATTCAGTACTTC	CASSQWTSGRRDKNIQYF
TRBV28	TRBJ1-2	NA	NA	TGTGCCAGCAGTTTTTACAGGGACTATGGCTACACCTTC	CASSFYRDYGYTF
TRBV7-8	TRBJ1-6	NA	NA	TGTGCCAGCAGCTTACTTGGGATGGGAGGGCTTAATTCACCCCTCCACTTT	CASSLLGMGGLNSPLHF
TRBV2	TRBJ2-7	TRBD2	NA	TGTGCCAGCAGTGGGAGCGGGAGGGGGTCCTACGAGCAGTACTTC	CASSGSGRGSYEQYF